The clone carrying this T cell receptor beta chain was seen ten or more times. The data originate from a study of regulatory T cells in long-lasting Graves disease. Time point in this sample: newly diagnosed GD, antithyroid drugs for less than 3 months. RNA isolated from PBMCs was used to make the TCR library. About 9.1 milliliters of peripheral blood went into EDTA tubes. According to the study, TCR beta libraries were built with iRepertoire HTBI primers and CDR3-region Arm-PCR. MiXCR, applied by TCRdb to the multiplex PCR reads, yields one record per CDR3 protein. The sample includes about 440,000 distinct CDR3 sequences, 15% seen only once; the top ten take 16%. These data were also reused for a study on T cells in Graves' hyperthyroidism and ophthalmopathy. From that report: Hyperthyroidism was newly diagnosed in patients aged 18 to 65 (duration under 2 months). Exclusion of a patient resulted from uncontrolled infection, other autoimmune disease, pregnancy or lactation.

This material consisted of peripheral blood mononuclear cells (PBMCs), taken at new diagnosis, from a patient treated with antithyroid drugs. The source of this sequence is a woman in her twenties or thirties with Graves disease.

The CDR3: CSARDRAGGPKNIQYF. CDR3 coding DNA: TGCAGTGCTAGAGATAGAGCGGGGGGCCCCAAAAACATTCAGTACTTC. The chain employs TRBV20-1 and TRBJ2-4; 9 nucleotides match TRBD2. Germline values: CDR1 DFQATT, CDR2 SNEGSKA (reference sequence). Trimming removed 0 bases from V and 2 bases from J; junction bases left unmatched: 5. This CDR3 has 16 amino acids.